The source of this T cell receptor (beta chain) is a study of cytomegalovirus exposure and HLA in healthy donors. Although they were nominally healthy when sampled, donors likely had unrecorded immune exposures. Primers: 60 Vbeta forward and 13 Jbeta reverse. Some clones are missing from TCRdb's copy, which holds only in-frame ones; the method was immunoSEQ multiplex PCR. The sample gives some 150,000 clones, around 74% of which show up once; roughly 6% is in the top ten. This receptor was obtained from a man aged 45-60 years in good health and CMV-seropositive. Sequencing was done on a sample of PBMCs.

The CDR3 DNA is TGTGCCTGGAGTCCCGGCGGGAGTTATTACAATGAGCAGTTCTTC. Translating it yields CAWSPGGSYYNEQFF. The chain recombines TRBV30 with TRBJ2-1; 7 bases match TRBD2. The CDR3 consists of 15 residues. V lost 2 bases, J lost 4 bases, and 8 bases stayed unmatched. From germline, CDR1 is GTSNPN and CDR2 SVGIG (reference sequence).